Listed below are T cell receptor beta chains from one sample, sequenced in a study of blood T cell repertoires in COVID-19. Using immunoSEQ multiplex PCR, the repertoire was profiled, and TCRdb retains in-frame clones only, with some absent. Of roughly 380,000 clones in the sample, about 92% are singletons; the top ten hold just under 4%. What was sequenced was peripheral blood. Every receptor here comes from a woman aged 55-69 years with COVID-19, enrolled during active disease. Both conserved end residues are part of each CDR3. Fields, in order: clone size, D gene, V gene, J gene, CDR3 protein, CDR3 DNA. A D gene is named only where the DNA matches it firmly. Not all rows give a size; the values are once, few, many and, for expanded clones, a class.

clone_size: .
d_call: .
v_call: TRBV15
j_call: TRBJ1-3
cdr3_aa: CATSRNRGDSIYF
cdr3_nt: TGTGCCACCAGCAGAAACCGGGGGGACTCCATATATTTT

clone_size: .
d_call: .
v_call: TRBV29-1
j_call: TRBJ1-5
cdr3_aa: CSLPRKPQHF
cdr3_nt: TGCAGCTTACCGAGGAAGCCCCAGCATTTT

clone_size: .
d_call: .
v_call: TRBV3-1/TRBV3-2
j_call: TRBJ2-3
cdr3_aa: CASSQEWAGATTDTQYF
cdr3_nt: TGTGCCAGCAGCCAAGAATGGGCGGGGGCCACCACAGATACGCAGTATTTT

clone_size: .
d_call: TRBD1
v_call: TRBV2
j_call: TRBJ1-1
cdr3_aa: CASSGTVTEAFF
cdr3_nt: TGTGCCAGCAGCGGGACAGTCACTGAAGCTTTCTTT

clone_size: .
d_call: TRBD1
v_call: TRBV12-5
j_call: TRBJ2-1
cdr3_aa: CASGLATGAIPQFF
cdr3_nt: TGTGCTAGTGGTTTGGCGACAGGGGCAATCCCCCAGTTCTTC

clone_size: .
d_call: TRBD2
v_call: TRBV3-1/TRBV3-2
j_call: TRBJ2-5
cdr3_aa: CASSFSGGAWETQYF
cdr3_nt: TGTGCCAGCAGCTTTAGCGGGGGGGCCTGGGAGACCCAGTACTTC

clone_size: .
d_call: .
v_call: TRBV2
j_call: TRBJ1-5
cdr3_aa: CASSENYREVQPQHF
cdr3_nt: TGTGCCAGCAGTGAAAACTACAGGGAAGTTCAGCCCCAGCATTTT

clone_size: .
d_call: TRBD1
v_call: TRBV24-1
j_call: TRBJ1-2
cdr3_aa: CATSDLSRGCLYGYTF
cdr3_nt: TGTGCCACCAGTGATTTGTCCAGGGGGTGCCTCTATGGCTACACCTTC

clone_size: .
d_call: .
v_call: TRBV2
j_call: TRBJ2-7
cdr3_aa: CASSQGLRDEQYF
cdr3_nt: TGTGCCAGCAGCCAAGGACTACGGGACGAGCAGTACTTC

clone_size: .
d_call: .
v_call: TRBV28
j_call: TRBJ1-2
cdr3_aa: CASSSPGTHIYNYGYTF
cdr3_nt: TGTGCCAGCAGTAGCCCGGGGACACACATTTATAACTATGGCTACACCTTC

clone_size: .
d_call: TRBD2
v_call: TRBV2
j_call: TRBJ2-3
cdr3_aa: CASSDRLAGPDTQYF
cdr3_nt: TGTGCCAGCAGTGACCGACTAGCGGGGCCAGATACGCAGTATTTT

clone_size: .
d_call: TRBD1
v_call: TRBV6-6
j_call: TRBJ1-5
cdr3_aa: CASRHGTGHNQPQHF
cdr3_nt: TGTGCCAGCCGACACGGGACAGGGCATAATCAGCCCCAGCATTTT

clone_size: .
d_call: .
v_call: TRBV19
j_call: TRBJ1-3
cdr3_aa: CASKRADSSGNTIYF
cdr3_nt: TGTGCCAGTAAGAGGGCGGACTCCTCTGGAAACACCATATATTTT

clone_size: .
d_call: .
v_call: TRBV29-1
j_call: TRBJ1-2
cdr3_aa: CSVEEAGGDGYTF
cdr3_nt: TGCAGCGTTGAAGAGGCGGGGGGCGACGGCTACACCTTC

clone_size: .
d_call: .
v_call: TRBV19
j_call: TRBJ2-7
cdr3_aa: CASSSRWGGTSYEQYF
cdr3_nt: TGTGCCAGTAGTAGCCGCTGGGGCGGAACCTCCTACGAGCAGTACTTC

clone_size: .
d_call: TRBD2
v_call: TRBV4-1
j_call: TRBJ2-3
cdr3_aa: CASSLREGHTDTQYF
cdr3_nt: TGCGCCAGCAGCCTTAGGGAGGGGCACACAGATACGCAGTATTTT

clone_size: .
d_call: TRBD1
v_call: TRBV6-5
j_call: TRBJ1-1
cdr3_aa: CAGRETGVTEAFF
cdr3_nt: TGTGCCGGCAGGGAGACAGGGGTCACTGAAGCTTTCTTT

clone_size: .
d_call: .
v_call: TRBV2
j_call: TRBJ1-1
cdr3_aa: CASSEEWAGKAFF
cdr3_nt: TGTGCCAGCAGTGAAGAGTGGGCCGGAAAGGCTTTCTTT

clone_size: .
d_call: TRBD2
v_call: TRBV5-1
j_call: TRBJ2-7
cdr3_aa: CASSYGTSGGAAYEQYF
cdr3_nt: TGCGCCAGCAGCTACGGGACTAGCGGGGGGGCGGCCTACGAGCAGTACTTC

clone_size: .
d_call: TRBD1
v_call: TRBV13
j_call: TRBJ1-1
cdr3_aa: CASSLNVGTGINTEAFF
cdr3_nt: TGTGCCAGCAGCTTAAACGTCGGGACAGGGATTAACACTGAAGCTTTCTTT

clone_size: .
d_call: TRBD1
v_call: TRBV11-1
j_call: TRBJ1-2
cdr3_aa: CASSLTGSGYTF
cdr3_nt: TGTGCCAGCAGCTTGACAGGGTCCGGCTACACCTTC

clone_size: .
d_call: .
v_call: TRBV12-3/TRBV12-4
j_call: TRBJ2-1
cdr3_aa: CASSRSYDEQFF
cdr3_nt: TGTGCCAGCAGTCGCTCCTACGATGAGCAGTTCTTC

clone_size: .
d_call: TRBD1
v_call: TRBV6-5
j_call: TRBJ1-3
cdr3_aa: CASGTAYSGNTIYF
cdr3_nt: TGTGCCAGCGGGACAGCGTACTCTGGAAACACCATATATTTT

clone_size: once
d_call: .
v_call: TRBV2
j_call: TRBJ1-2
cdr3_aa: CASRWRQRTNYGYTF
cdr3_nt: TGTGCCAGCAGGTGGAGGCAGAGAACTAACTATGGCTACACCTTC

clone_size: .
d_call: .
v_call: TRBV6-5
j_call: TRBJ1-6
cdr3_aa: CASSLGHGNSPLHF
cdr3_nt: TGTGCCAGCAGTCTAGGACACGGCAATTCACCCCTCCACTTT

clone_size: .
d_call: TRBD1
v_call: TRBV2
j_call: TRBJ1-5
cdr3_aa: CASLGQPNQPQHF
cdr3_nt: TGTGCCAGCCTGGGACAGCCCAATCAGCCCCAGCATTTT

clone_size: .
d_call: .
v_call: TRBV4-2
j_call: TRBJ2-7
cdr3_aa: CASSQEGTDSYEQYF
cdr3_nt: TGTGCCAGCAGCCAAGAGGGGACTGACTCCTACGAGCAGTACTTC

clone_size: few
d_call: .
v_call: TRBV19
j_call: TRBJ1-6
cdr3_aa: CASSTRTVTTTAYNSPLHF
cdr3_nt: TGTGCCAGTAGTACTCGGACAGTAACGACAACGGCTTATAATTCACCCCTCCACTTT

clone_size: .
d_call: TRBD1
v_call: TRBV19
j_call: TRBJ1-5
cdr3_aa: CASSSNDRAQPQHF
cdr3_nt: TGTGCCAGTAGTTCCAACGACAGGGCTCAGCCCCAGCATTTT

clone_size: .
d_call: .
v_call: TRBV9
j_call: TRBJ1-2
cdr3_aa: CASSVGTGLSYGYTF
cdr3_nt: TGTGCCAGCAGCGTAGGGACGGGACTCAGCTATGGCTACACCTTC

clone_size: .
d_call: .
v_call: TRBV11-3
j_call: TRBJ2-2
cdr3_aa: CASSRSGTGSGELFF
cdr3_nt: TGTGCCAGCAGCCGGTCCGGGACTGGGTCCGGGGAGCTGTTTTTT

clone_size: .
d_call: TRBD1
v_call: TRBV7-6
j_call: TRBJ1-5
cdr3_aa: CASSLGQGFNQPQHF
cdr3_nt: TGTGCCAGCAGCTTGGGACAGGGGTTCAATCAGCCCCAGCATTTT

clone_size: .
d_call: TRBD2
v_call: TRBV9
j_call: TRBJ2-2
cdr3_aa: CASSVGAGGTGELFF
cdr3_nt: TGTGCCAGCAGCGTAGGAGCGGGGGGCACCGGGGAGCTGTTTTTT

clone_size: .
d_call: .
v_call: TRBV7-2
j_call: TRBJ2-1
cdr3_aa: CASSLGFYPYNEQFF
cdr3_nt: TGTGCCAGCAGCTTAGGATTCTACCCCTACAATGAGCAGTTCTTC

clone_size: .
d_call: .
v_call: TRBV9
j_call: TRBJ2-1
cdr3_aa: CASSVGVRQGEQFF
cdr3_nt: TGTGCCAGCAGCGTAGGAGTCAGGCAGGGTGAGCAGTTCTTC

clone_size: .
d_call: TRBD2
v_call: TRBV28
j_call: TRBJ2-5
cdr3_aa: CASSSLAGGKETQYF
cdr3_nt: TGTGCCAGCAGTTCCCTAGCGGGGGGAAAAGAGACCCAGTACTTC

clone_size: .
d_call: TRBD1
v_call: TRBV6-5
j_call: TRBJ2-1
cdr3_aa: CASSSTGGEQFF
cdr3_nt: TGTGCCAGCAGTTCCACAGGGGGAGAGCAGTTCTTC

clone_size: .
d_call: .
v_call: TRBV11-2
j_call: TRBJ1-1
cdr3_aa: CASSLIPGIEAFF
cdr3_nt: TGTGCCAGCAGCTTAATTCCGGGGATAGAAGCTTTCTTT

clone_size: few
d_call: .
v_call: TRBV3-1/TRBV3-2
j_call: TRBJ1-1
cdr3_aa: CASSSNTEAFF
cdr3_nt: TGTGCCAGCAGTTCAAACACTGAAGCTTTCTTT

clone_size: .
d_call: .
v_call: TRBV9
j_call: TRBJ2-1
cdr3_aa: CASSPSGGSYNEQFF
cdr3_nt: TGTGCCAGCAGCCCCTCTGGCGGGTCCTACAATGAGCAGTTCTTC

clone_size: .
d_call: .
v_call: TRBV6-6
j_call: TRBJ1-2
cdr3_aa: CASSRGQNYGYTF
cdr3_nt: TGTGCCAGCAGTCGAGGACAGAACTATGGCTACACCTTC

clone_size: .
d_call: TRBD1
v_call: TRBV3-1/TRBV3-2
j_call: TRBJ1-4
cdr3_aa: CASSPYGTGKEKLFF
cdr3_nt: TGTGCCAGCAGCCCGTATGGGACAGGGAAGGAAAAACTGTTTTTT

clone_size: .
d_call: .
v_call: TRBV9
j_call: TRBJ1-3
cdr3_aa: CASSAGGMDAGNTIYF
cdr3_nt: TGTGCCAGCAGCGCCGGGGGGATGGATGCGGGAAACACCATATATTTT

clone_size: .
d_call: .
v_call: TRBV4-2
j_call: TRBJ1-5
cdr3_aa: CASSPAGERGQPQHF
cdr3_nt: TGTGCCAGCAGCCCCGCGGGGGAGCGCGGTCAGCCCCAGCATTTT

clone_size: .
d_call: TRBD1
v_call: TRBV12-3/TRBV12-4
j_call: TRBJ1-3
cdr3_aa: CASRVVTGTIYF
cdr3_nt: TGTGCCAGCAGGGTGGTGACAGGGACCATATATTTT

clone_size: .
d_call: .
v_call: TRBV9
j_call: TRBJ1-1
cdr3_aa: CASSPYFGGNTEAFF
cdr3_nt: TGTGCCAGCAGCCCTTATTTCGGAGGTAACACTGAAGCTTTCTTT

clone_size: .
d_call: TRBD1
v_call: TRBV19
j_call: TRBJ2-7
cdr3_aa: CASSTRTGGQHEQYF
cdr3_nt: TGTGCCAGTAGTACAAGGACAGGGGGACAACACGAGCAGTACTTC

clone_size: .
d_call: TRBD1
v_call: TRBV27
j_call: TRBJ1-1
cdr3_aa: CASSPRQGATAFF
cdr3_nt: TGTGCCAGCAGTCCTAGACAGGGGGCTACGGCTTTCTTT

clone_size: .
d_call: .
v_call: TRBV27
j_call: TRBJ2-2
cdr3_aa: CATGGGRAGVGELFF
cdr3_nt: TGTGCCACCGGAGGGGGCAGGGCCGGGGTTGGGGAGCTGTTTTTT

clone_size: .
d_call: TRBD2
v_call: TRBV7-3
j_call: TRBJ2-1
cdr3_aa: CASSLMSSGGNEQFF
cdr3_nt: TGTGCCAGCAGCTTAATGTCTAGCGGGGGGAATGAGCAGTTCTTC

clone_size: .
d_call: .
v_call: TRBV3-1/TRBV3-2
j_call: TRBJ2-2
cdr3_aa: CASSLRLRGATGTGELFF
cdr3_nt: TGTGCCAGCAGCCTTCGTCTTCGGGGGGCCACGGGGACCGGGGAGCTGTTTTTT

clone_size: .
d_call: .
v_call: TRBV7-8
j_call: TRBJ1-2
cdr3_aa: CASSLLTYGYTF
cdr3_nt: TGTGCCAGCAGCCTACTTACCTATGGCTACACCTTC

clone_size: .
d_call: TRBD1
v_call: TRBV27
j_call: TRBJ2-7
cdr3_aa: CASSLKGTAYEQYF
cdr3_nt: TGTGCCAGCAGTTTAAAGGGGACAGCTTACGAGCAGTACTTC

clone_size: once
d_call: TRBD1
v_call: TRBV6-6
j_call: TRBJ1-6
cdr3_aa: CASSRDRQSPLHF
cdr3_nt: TGTGCCAGCAGTAGGGACAGACAATCACCCCTCCACTTT

clone_size: once
d_call: TRBD2
v_call: TRBV3-1/TRBV3-2
j_call: TRBJ2-1
cdr3_aa: CASSQEGLGAGRHYNEQFF
cdr3_nt: TGTGCCAGCAGCCAAGAAGGCCTGGGAGCGGGGCGCCACTACAATGAGCAGTTCTTC

clone_size: .
d_call: TRBD2
v_call: TRBV7-3
j_call: TRBJ2-3
cdr3_aa: CASSLRAGGSTDTQYF
cdr3_nt: TGTGCCAGCAGCTTAAGAGCGGGGGGTTCCACAGATACGCAGTATTTT

clone_size: .
d_call: TRBD1
v_call: TRBV7-9
j_call: TRBJ2-7
cdr3_aa: CASQGTGPTYEQYF
cdr3_nt: TGTGCCAGCCAAGGGACAGGGCCTACCTACGAGCAGTACTTC

clone_size: .
d_call: TRBD1
v_call: TRBV15
j_call: TRBJ1-4
cdr3_aa: CATSSGQGNEKLFF
cdr3_nt: TGTGCCACCAGCTCGGGACAGGGGAATGAAAAACTGTTTTTT

clone_size: .
d_call: TRBD1
v_call: TRBV19
j_call: TRBJ2-1
cdr3_aa: CASTLTAPERQGFYNEQFF
cdr3_nt: TGTGCCAGTACATTGACGGCACCGGAACGACAGGGGTTTTACAATGAGCAGTTCTTC